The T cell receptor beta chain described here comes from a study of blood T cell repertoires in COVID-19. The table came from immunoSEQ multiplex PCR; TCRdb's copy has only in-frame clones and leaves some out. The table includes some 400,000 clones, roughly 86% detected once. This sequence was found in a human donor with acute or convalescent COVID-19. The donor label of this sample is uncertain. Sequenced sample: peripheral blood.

CDR3 sequence (DNA): TGTGCCAGCAGATGGGGAGAAGATGGAAAACTGTTTTTT. Its translation: CASRWGEDGKLFF. V gene TRBV2 combines with J gene TRBJ1-4; D is unclear. Trimming pared 6 bases from V and 10 bases from J, leaving 15 bases between. CDR1 and CDR2 (germline): SNHLY, FYNNEI. The CDR3 consists of 13 residues. Variable domain in full (rest from reference TRBV2 and TRBJ1-4): EPEVTQTPSHQVTQMGQEVILRCVPISNHLYFYWYRQILGQKVEFLVSFYNNEISEKSEIFDDQFSVERPDGSNFTLKIRSTKLEDSAMYFCASRWGEDGKLFFGSGTQLSVL.